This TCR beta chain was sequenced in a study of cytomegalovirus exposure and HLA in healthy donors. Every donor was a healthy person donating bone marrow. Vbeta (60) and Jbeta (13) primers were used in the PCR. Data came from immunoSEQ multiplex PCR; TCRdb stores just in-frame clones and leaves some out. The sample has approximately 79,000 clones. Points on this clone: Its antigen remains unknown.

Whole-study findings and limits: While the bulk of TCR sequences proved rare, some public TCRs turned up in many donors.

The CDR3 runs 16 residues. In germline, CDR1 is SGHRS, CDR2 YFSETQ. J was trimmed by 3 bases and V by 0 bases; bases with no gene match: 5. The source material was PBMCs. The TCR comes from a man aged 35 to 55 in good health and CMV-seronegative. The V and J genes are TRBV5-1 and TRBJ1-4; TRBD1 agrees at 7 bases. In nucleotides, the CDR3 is TGCGCCAGCAGCTTGGGGACCGGGACAGCTAATGAAAAACTGTTTTTT. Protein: CASSLGTGTANEKLFF.